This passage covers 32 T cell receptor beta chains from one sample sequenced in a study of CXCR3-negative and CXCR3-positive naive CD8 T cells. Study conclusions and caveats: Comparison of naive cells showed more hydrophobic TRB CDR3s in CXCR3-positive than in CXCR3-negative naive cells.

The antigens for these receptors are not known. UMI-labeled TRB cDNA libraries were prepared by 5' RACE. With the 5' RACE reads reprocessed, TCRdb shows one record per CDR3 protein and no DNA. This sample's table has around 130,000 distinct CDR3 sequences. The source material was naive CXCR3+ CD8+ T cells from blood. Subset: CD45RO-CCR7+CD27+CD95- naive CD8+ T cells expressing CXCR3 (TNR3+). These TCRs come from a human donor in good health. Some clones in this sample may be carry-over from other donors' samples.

CDR3 loop: CASSQFSGNTIYF. This chain joins TRBV4-3 and TRBJ1-3. Germline V gene lookup returns CDR1 LGHNA and CDR2 YSLEER. The CDR3 has 13 residues.

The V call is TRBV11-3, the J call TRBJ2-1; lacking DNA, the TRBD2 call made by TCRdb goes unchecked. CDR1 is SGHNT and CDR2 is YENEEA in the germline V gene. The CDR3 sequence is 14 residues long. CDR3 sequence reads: CASSSGDGRDEQFF.

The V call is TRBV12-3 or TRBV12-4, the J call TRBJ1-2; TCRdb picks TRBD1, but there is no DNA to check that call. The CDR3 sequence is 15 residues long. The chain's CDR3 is CASSHSGTGYYGYTF.

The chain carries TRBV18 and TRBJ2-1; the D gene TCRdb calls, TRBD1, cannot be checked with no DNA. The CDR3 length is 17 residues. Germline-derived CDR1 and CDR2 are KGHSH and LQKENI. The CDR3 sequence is CASSPTGQAHRIDEQFF. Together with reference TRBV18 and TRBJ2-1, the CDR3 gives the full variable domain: NAGVMQNPRHLVRRRGQEARLRCSPMKGHSHVYWYRQLPEEGLKFMVYLQKENIIDESGMPKERFSAEFPKEGPSILRIQQVVRGDSAAYFCASSPTGQAHRIDEQFFGPGTRLTVL.

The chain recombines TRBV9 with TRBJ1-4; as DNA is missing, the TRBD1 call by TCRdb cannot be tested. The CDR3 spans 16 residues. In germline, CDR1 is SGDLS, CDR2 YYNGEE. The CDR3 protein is CASSVVDSATNEKLFF.

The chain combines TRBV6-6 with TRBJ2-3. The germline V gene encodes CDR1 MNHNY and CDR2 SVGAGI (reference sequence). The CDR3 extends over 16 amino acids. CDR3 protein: CASSYFAEFSTDTQYF.

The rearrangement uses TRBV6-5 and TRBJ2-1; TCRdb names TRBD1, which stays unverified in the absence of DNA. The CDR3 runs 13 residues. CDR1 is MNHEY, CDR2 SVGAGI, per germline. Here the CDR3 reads CAIGTVAANEQFF.

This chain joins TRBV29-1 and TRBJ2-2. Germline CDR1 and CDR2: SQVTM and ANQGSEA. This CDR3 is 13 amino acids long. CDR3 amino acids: CSVEVYDTGELFF.

The CDR3: CASSPEASMNTEAFF. This chain links TRBV7-9 with TRBJ1-1. Germline V CDR1 and CDR2: SEHNR, FQNEAQ (reference sequence). The CDR3 sequence is 15 residues long.

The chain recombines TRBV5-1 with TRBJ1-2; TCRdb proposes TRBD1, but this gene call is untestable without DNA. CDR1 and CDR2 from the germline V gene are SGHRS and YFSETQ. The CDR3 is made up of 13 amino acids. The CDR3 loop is CASSRDRSYGYTF.

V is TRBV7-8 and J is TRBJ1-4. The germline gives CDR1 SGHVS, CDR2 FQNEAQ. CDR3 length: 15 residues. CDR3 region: CASSLGRGLNEKLFF. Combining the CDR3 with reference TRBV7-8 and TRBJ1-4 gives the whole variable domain GAGVSQSPRYKVAKRGQDVALRCDPISGHVSLFWYQQALGQGPEFLTYFQNEAQLDKSGLPSDRFFAERPEGSVSTLKIQRTQQEDSAVYLCASSLGRGLNEKLFFGSGTQLSVL.

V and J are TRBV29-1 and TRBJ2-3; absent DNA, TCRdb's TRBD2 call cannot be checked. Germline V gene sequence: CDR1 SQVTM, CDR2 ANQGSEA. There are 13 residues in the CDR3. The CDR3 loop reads CSVGSGSFDTQYF.

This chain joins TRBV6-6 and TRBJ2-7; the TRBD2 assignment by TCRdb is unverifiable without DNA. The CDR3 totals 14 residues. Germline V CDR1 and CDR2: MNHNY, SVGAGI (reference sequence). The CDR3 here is CASSAGTSIYEQYF.

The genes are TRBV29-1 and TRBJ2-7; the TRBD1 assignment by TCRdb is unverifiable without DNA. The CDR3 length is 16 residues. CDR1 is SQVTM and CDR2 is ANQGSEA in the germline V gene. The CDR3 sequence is CSVTGTGGAVLGEQYF.

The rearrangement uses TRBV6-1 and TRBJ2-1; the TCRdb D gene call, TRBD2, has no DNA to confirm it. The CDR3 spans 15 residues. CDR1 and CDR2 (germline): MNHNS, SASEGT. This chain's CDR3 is CASSVLAGGYNEQLF.

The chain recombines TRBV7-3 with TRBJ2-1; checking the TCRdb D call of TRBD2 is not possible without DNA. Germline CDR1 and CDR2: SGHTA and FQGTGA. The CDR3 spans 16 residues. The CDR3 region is CASSLMGTSAYNEQFF.

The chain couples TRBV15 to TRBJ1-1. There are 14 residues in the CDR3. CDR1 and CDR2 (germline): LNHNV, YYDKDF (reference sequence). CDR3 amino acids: CATRETDPNTEAFF.

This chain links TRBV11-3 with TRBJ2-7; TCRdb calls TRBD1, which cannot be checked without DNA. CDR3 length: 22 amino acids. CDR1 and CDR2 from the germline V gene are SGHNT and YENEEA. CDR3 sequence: CASSKLTYFYFRGERLLCGQYF.

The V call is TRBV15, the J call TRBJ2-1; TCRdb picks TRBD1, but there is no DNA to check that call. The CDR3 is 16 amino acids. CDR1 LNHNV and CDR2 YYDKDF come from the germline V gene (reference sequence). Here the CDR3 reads CATSPRPRQGAGEQFF.

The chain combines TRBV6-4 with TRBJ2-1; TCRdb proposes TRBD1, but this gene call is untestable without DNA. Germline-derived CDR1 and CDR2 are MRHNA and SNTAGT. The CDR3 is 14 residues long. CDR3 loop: CASSETTGGNEQFF.

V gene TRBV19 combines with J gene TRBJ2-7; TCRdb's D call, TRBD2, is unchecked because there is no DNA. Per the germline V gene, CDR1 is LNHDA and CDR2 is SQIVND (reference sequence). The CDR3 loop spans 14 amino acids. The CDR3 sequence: CASSWGQTGYEQYF.

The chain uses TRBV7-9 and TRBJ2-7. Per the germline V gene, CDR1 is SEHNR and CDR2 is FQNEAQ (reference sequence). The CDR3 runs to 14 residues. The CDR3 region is CASSKVGSGYEQYF.

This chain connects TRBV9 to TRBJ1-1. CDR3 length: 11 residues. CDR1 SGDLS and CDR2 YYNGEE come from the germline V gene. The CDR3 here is CASSVVQEAFF.

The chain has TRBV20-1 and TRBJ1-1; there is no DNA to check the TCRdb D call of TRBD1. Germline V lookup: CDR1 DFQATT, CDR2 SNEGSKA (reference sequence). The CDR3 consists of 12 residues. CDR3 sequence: CSARNPDRQAFF.

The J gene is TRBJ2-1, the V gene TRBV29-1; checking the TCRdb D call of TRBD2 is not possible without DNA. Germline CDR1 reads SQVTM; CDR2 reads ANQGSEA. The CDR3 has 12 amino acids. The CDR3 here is CSVPSGSNEQFF.

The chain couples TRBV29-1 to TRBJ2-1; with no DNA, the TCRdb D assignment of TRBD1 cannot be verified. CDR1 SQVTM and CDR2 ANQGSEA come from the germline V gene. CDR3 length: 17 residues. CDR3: CSVEDHRGTGLDNEQFF.

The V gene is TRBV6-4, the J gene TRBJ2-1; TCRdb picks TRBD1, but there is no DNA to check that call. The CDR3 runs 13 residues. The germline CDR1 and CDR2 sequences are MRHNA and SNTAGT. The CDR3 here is CASSPGAYNEQFF.

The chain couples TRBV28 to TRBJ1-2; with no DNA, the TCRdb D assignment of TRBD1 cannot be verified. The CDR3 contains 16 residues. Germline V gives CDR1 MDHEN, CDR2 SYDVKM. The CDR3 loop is CASSGRGVVRVYGYTF.

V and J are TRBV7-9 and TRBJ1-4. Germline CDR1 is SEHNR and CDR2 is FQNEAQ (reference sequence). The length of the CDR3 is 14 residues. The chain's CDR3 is CASSFGQMYEKLFF.

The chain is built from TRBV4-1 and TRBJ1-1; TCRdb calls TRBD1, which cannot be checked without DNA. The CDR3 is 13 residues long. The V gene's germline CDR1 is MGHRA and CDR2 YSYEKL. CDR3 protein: CASSQAGSAEAFF.

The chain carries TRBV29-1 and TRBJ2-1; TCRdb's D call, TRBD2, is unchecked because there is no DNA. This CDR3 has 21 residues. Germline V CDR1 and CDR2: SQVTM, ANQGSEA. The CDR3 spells CLRGRDVGTSGDSFSYNEQFF.

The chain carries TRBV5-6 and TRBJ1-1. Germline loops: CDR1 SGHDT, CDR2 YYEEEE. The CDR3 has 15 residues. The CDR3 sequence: CASSLPAAWNTEAFF.